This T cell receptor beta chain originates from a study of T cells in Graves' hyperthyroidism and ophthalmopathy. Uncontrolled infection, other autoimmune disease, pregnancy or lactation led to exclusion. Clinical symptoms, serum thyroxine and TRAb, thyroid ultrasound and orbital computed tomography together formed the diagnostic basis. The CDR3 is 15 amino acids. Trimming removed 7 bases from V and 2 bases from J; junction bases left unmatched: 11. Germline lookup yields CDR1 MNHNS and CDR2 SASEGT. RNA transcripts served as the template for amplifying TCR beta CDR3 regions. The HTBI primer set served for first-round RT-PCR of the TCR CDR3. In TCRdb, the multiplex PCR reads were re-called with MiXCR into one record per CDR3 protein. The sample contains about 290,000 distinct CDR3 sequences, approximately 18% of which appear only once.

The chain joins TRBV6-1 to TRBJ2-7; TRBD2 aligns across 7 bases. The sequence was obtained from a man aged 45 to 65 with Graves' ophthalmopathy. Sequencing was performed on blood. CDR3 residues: CASIPRLATAYEQYF. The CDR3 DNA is TGTGCCAGCATCCCGCGACTAGCTACGGCCTACGAGCAGTACTTC.